Listed below are T cell receptor beta chains from one sample, sequenced in a study of identical twins. Each CDR3 protein is one row after TCRdb ran MiXCR on the 5' RACE reads. The sample holds 1.5 million to 2 million distinct CDR3 sequences, under 35% seen once. Sample: cord blood. Receptor source: a newborn girl in good health. The CDR3 runs from the conserved cysteine through the conserved F or W. Fields, in order: D gene, V gene, clone size, J gene, CDR3 protein, CDR3 DNA. A D gene is named only where the DNA matches it firmly. Some rows have no size entry. The others give once, few or many, or a class for an expanded clone.

TRBD2,TRBV9,-,TRBJ2-7,CASSSQPSGRNEQYF,TGTGCCAGCAGCTCCCAACCCAGCGGGAGGAACGAGCAGTACTTC
-,TRBV29-1,-,TRBJ2-3,CSVEQGSTDTQYF,TGCAGCGTTGAACAGGGGAGCACAGATACGCAGTATTTT
-,TRBV20-1,-,TRBJ2-3,CSARPEVAASTDTQYF,TGCAGTGCTAGACCAGAGGTAGCGGCTAGCACAGATACGCAGTATTTT
-,TRBV20-1,few,TRBJ2-7,CSASRPPNRNEQYF,TGCAGTGCTAGTAGACCCCCCAATAGGAACGAGCAGTACTTC
-,TRBV20-1,-,TRBJ2-5,CSAPVWALQETQYF,TGCAGTGCCCCCGTATGGGCTCTTCAAGAGACCCAGTACTTC
-,TRBV27,few,TRBJ2-3,CASSSTHGDTQYF,TGTGCCAGCAGTTCAACCCACGGCGATACGCAGTATTTT
TRBD2,TRBV24-1,-,TRBJ2-1,CATSAASGSSNEQFF,TGTGCCACCAGTGCGGCTAGCGGGAGTAGCAATGAGCAGTTCTTC
TRBD1,TRBV6-4,few,TRBJ1-1,CASREDRGTEAFF,TGTGCCAGCAGAGAGGACAGGGGCACTGAAGCTTTCTTT
-,TRBV28,many,TRBJ1-2,CAIRQGINGYTF,TGTGCCATCCGCCAAGGGATAAATGGCTACACCTTC
TRBD1,TRBV10-3,once,TRBJ1-2,CAISDHRGLGIYGYTF,TGTGCCATCAGTGACCACAGGGGGTTAGGAATCTATGGCTACACCTTC
-,TRBV28,few,TRBJ2-1,CASTPGGGQFF,TGTGCCAGCACCCCCGGGGGAGGGCAGTTCTTC
TRBD1,TRBV6-6,many,TRBJ1-2,CASSRDRGSGYTF,TGTGCCAGCAGCCGGGACAGGGGAAGTGGCTACACCTTC
TRBD1,TRBV28,few,TRBJ1-2,CATTGVSYGYTF,TGTGCCACCACAGGGGTTAGCTATGGCTACACCTTC
TRBD2,TRBV4-2,few,TRBJ2-2,CASSQVAGGPRYTGELFF,TGTGCCAGCAGCCAAGTAGCGGGAGGGCCCAGGTACACCGGGGAGCTGTTTTTT
-,TRBV7-2,-,TRBJ2-3,CASTPPGVGTDTQYF,TGTGCCAGCACTCCCCCGGGGGTCGGGACAGATACGCAGTATTTT
-,TRBV20-1,-,TRBJ2-5,CSARDTKGGVETQYF,TGCAGTGCTAGAGATACTAAGGGGGGCGTAGAGACCCAGTACTTC